Each of the 28 T cell receptor beta chains below was sequenced from the same sample in a study of blood T cell repertoires in COVID-19. Assay: immunoSEQ multiplex PCR; the TCRdb copy retains only in-frame clones and omits some. The sample includes 60,000 to 65,000 clones, about 79% of them seen just once. The sequencing input was peripheral blood. These receptors came from a woman aged 55-70 years with acute or convalescent COVID-19.

The rearrangement links TRBV12-3 or TRBV12-4 to TRBJ1-1; D might be TRBD1 (5 bases). CDR3 size: 13 residues. Trimming stripped 7 bases from V and 0 bases from J, with 9 bases between. The CDR3 sequence: CASTRTLNTEAFF. In DNA, the CDR3 is TGTGCCAGCACCCGGACATTGAACACTGAAGCTTTCTTT.

This chain connects TRBV11-2 to TRBJ1-6, with a tentative D call TRBD1 (5 bases). Germline V gene data show CDR1 as SGHAT and CDR2 as FQNNGV. The CDR3 length is 16 residues. With 4 bases removed from V and 8 bases from J, the gap between germline ends came to 18 bases. CDR3 coding DNA: TGTGCCAGCAGCTCCTACCACCGGGGGGGATATTCACCCCTCCACTTT. Its protein is CASSSYHRGGYSPLHF.

The chain combines TRBV10-1 with TRBJ1-5, with D perhaps matching TRBD1 (6 bases). This CDR3 has 16 amino acids. Deletions cut 2 bases from V and 3 bases from J, with 14 bases between. Germline lookup yields CDR1 WNHNN and CDR2 SYGVQD (reference sequence). CDR3 protein: CASSERDTLINQPQHF. The CDR3 coding sequence is TGCGCCAGCAGTGAGCGGGACACTCTTATCAATCAGCCCCAGCATTTT.

The V gene is TRBV5-1, the J gene TRBJ2-5; D unclear. Germline lookup yields CDR1 SGHRS and CDR2 YFSETQ. Trimming left V 2 bases short and J 5 bases short, with 10 bases between. There are 13 residues in the CDR3. The CDR3 region is CASSLAQVETQYF. CDR3 coding DNA: TGCGCCAGCAGCTTAGCGCAAGTGGAGACCCAGTACTTC.

The V call is TRBV6-5, the J call TRBJ2-7; D is undetermined. Germline V CDR1 and CDR2: MNHEY, SVGAGI. V was clipped by 3 bases and J by 1 base, with 7 bases between them. The CDR3 runs to 13 residues. As DNA, the CDR3 is TGTGCCAGCAGTTATTCGGTATCCTACGAGCAGTACTTC. Protein product: CASSYSVSYEQYF.

J is TRBJ2-1 and V is TRBV7-3; TRBD2 matches 8 bases. The CDR3 is made up of 15 amino acids. The J segment lost 0 bases and the V segment lost 5 bases, leaving 3 bases of the junction unmatched. CDR1 and CDR2 (germline): SGHTA, FQGTGA. CDR3 sequence (DNA): TGTGCCAGCAGCCCCCTAGCGGGCTCCTACAATGAGCAGTTCTTC. Encoded protein: CASSPLAGSYNEQFF.

The genes are TRBV4-2 and TRBJ1-2; tentatively, D is TRBD1 (5 bases). The germline V gene encodes CDR1 LGHNA and CDR2 YNFKEQ. V was clipped by 1 base and J by 7 bases, with 13 bases between them. This CDR3 is built from 14 residues. CDR3 in amino acids: CASSQGTIRSGYTF. The CDR3 DNA sequence: TGTGCCAGCAGCCAAGGGACAATTAGAAGTGGCTACACCTTC.

The V call is TRBV27, the J call TRBJ1-4, with D unclear. V was shortened by 7 bases and J by 5 bases, with 8 bases between the two germline ends. CDR1 and CDR2 from the germline V gene are MNHEY and SMNVEV (reference sequence). There are 12 residues in the CDR3. The CDR3 DNA is TGTGCCAGCAAAACCGGGAATGAAAAACTGTTTTTT. This encodes CASKTGNEKLFF.

This clone was recorded once. The chain has TRBV6-2 or TRBV6-3 and TRBJ2-3; D is possibly TRBD1 (6 bases). Trimming pared 6 bases from V and 2 bases from J, leaving 15 bases between. Germline V gene sequence: CDR1 MNHEY, CDR2 SVGEGT. The CDR3 consists of 15 residues. The CDR3 loop is CASSPGQGTTDTQYF. The CDR3 DNA is TGTGCCAGCAGCCCGGGCCAGGGGACCACAGATACGCAGTATTTT.

V gene TRBV15 combines with J gene TRBJ1-2; TRBD1 matches at 7 bases. The germline gives CDR1 LNHNV, CDR2 YYDKDF (reference sequence). Trimming at V came to 3 bases and at J to 3 bases, leaving 13 bases not matched to a gene. The CDR3 is 17 amino acids. The CDR3 sequence: CATSRDRTGVGYYGYTF. In DNA, the CDR3 is TGTGCCACCAGCAGGGACCGTACAGGGGTCGGGTACTATGGCTACACCTTC.

This chain links TRBV6-5 with TRBJ2-5, with 9 bases lining up with TRBD2. The germline CDR1 and CDR2 sequences are MNHEY and SVGAGI. The CDR3 runs to 14 residues. With 5 bases clipped from V and 5 bases from J, the junction kept 6 bases outside the gene matches. CDR3 region: CASSLLAGRETQYF. The CDR3 nucleotides are TGTGCCAGCAGTCTCCTAGCGGGGCGGGAGACCCAGTACTTC.

This chain joins TRBV27 and TRBJ2-1, with D perhaps matching TRBD1 (7 bases). Germline V CDR1 and CDR2: MNHEY, SMNVEV (reference sequence). The length of the CDR3 is 16 residues. Trimming left V 4 bases short and J 2 bases short, with 15 bases between. The DNA of the CDR3 is TGTGCCAGCAGTTCTCCCCAGGGGGGCACCTACAATGAGCAGTTCTTC. Protein: CASSSPQGGTYNEQFF.

V gene TRBV7-9 combines with J gene TRBJ2-7, with 10 nucleotides matching TRBD1. Looked up from germline, CDR1 is SEHNR and CDR2 is FQNEAQ (reference sequence). This CDR3 has 14 amino acids. V lost 5 bases to trimming and J lost 5 bases; unmatched junction nucleotides: 6. The CDR3 protein is CASSQGQGVDEQYF. The DNA of the CDR3 is TGTGCCAGCAGCCAAGGACAGGGGGTAGACGAGCAGTACTTC.

The CDR3 DNA reads as TGTGCCACCAGCCCTCGCCTAATGGACGAGCAGTACTTC. Translated, it gives CATSPRLMDEQYF. The genes are TRBV15 and TRBJ2-7; unclear D gene. CDR1 LNHNV and CDR2 YYDKDF come from the germline V gene (reference sequence). Trimming left V 5 bases short and J 5 bases short, with 13 bases between. There are 13 residues in the CDR3.

The CDR3 region is CASSEALRDTRKGYTF. In nucleotides, the CDR3 is TGTGCCAGCAGTGAAGCGCTTCGGGACACACGAAAGGGCTACACCTTC. The chain employs TRBV6-1 and TRBJ1-2, with D possibly TRBD1 on 6 matching bases. Germline V lookup: CDR1 MNHNS, CDR2 SASEGT. Trimming removed 0 bases from V and 8 bases from J, with 19 bases in between. CDR3 length: 16 residues.

This clone was recorded many times. The CDR3 loop reads CSAGGGAYGYTF. The CDR3 DNA sequence: TGCAGCGCGGGAGGAGGTGCCTATGGCTACACCTTC. The chain is built from TRBV29-1 and TRBJ1-2; D gene unclear. Germline loops: CDR1 SQVTM, CDR2 ANQGSEA. V shed 7 bases and J shed 4 bases, with 13 bases lying between them. The CDR3 sequence is 12 residues long.

The CDR3 DNA reads as TGTGCCATCAGTGAGGTTAGCGGGGATGCCGGGGAGCTGTTTTTT. This encodes CAISEVSGDAGELFF. The V gene is TRBV10-3, the J gene TRBJ2-2, with 8 bases aligning to TRBD2. Germline CDR1 ENHRY, CDR2 SYGVKD. V dropped 2 bases and J dropped 6; count of bases not matched to a gene: 5. CDR3 length: 15 amino acids.

The chain has TRBV11-2 and TRBJ2-1, with 7 bases matching TRBD1. V trimming: 0 bases; J trimming: 4 bases; junction bases outside the gene matches: 3. The CDR3 runs to 15 residues. CDR1 and CDR2 (germline): SGHAT, FQNNGV. CDR3 coding DNA: TGTGCCAGCAGCTTAGAACAGGGGATTTACAATGAGCAGTTCTTC. It yields the protein CASSLEQGIYNEQFF.

The sample holds one count of this clone. The chain carries TRBV9 and TRBJ1-2, with D possibly TRBD1 on 6 matching bases. Germline CDR1 is SGDLS and CDR2 is YYNGEE. The CDR3 contains 15 residues. V was pared by 4 bases and J by 6 bases, with 19 bases between. CDR3 sequence (DNA): TGTGCCAGCAGCACTCTTGGATCAGGGGACGATGGCTACACCTTC. It encodes CASSTLGSGDDGYTF.

The CDR3 loop is CASSQGGFSYNEQFF. For the CDR3, the DNA is TGTGCCAGCAGCCAAGGCGGGTTCTCCTACAATGAGCAGTTCTTC. V gene TRBV3-1 (or the pseudogene TRBV3-2) combines with J gene TRBJ2-1; perhaps TRBD2 as D (5 bases). V was cut by 1 base and J by 0 bases, with 7 bases left in between. Germline V gene lookup returns CDR1 LGHDT and CDR2 YNNKEL (reference sequence). This CDR3 has 15 amino acids.

The J gene is TRBJ1-1, the V gene TRBV10-3; 8 bases map to TRBD1. The CDR3 has 18 amino acids. Trimming at V came to 0 bases and at J to 0 bases, leaving 9 bases not matched to a gene. Germline CDR1 and CDR2: ENHRY and SYGVKD. This chain's CDR3 is CAISESGATGVMNTEAFF. For the CDR3, the DNA is TGTGCCATCAGTGAGTCGGGAGCGACAGGGGTCATGAACACTGAAGCTTTCTTT.

The rearrangement joins TRBV9 to TRBJ1-2, with D perhaps matching TRBD1 (5 bases). CDR1 and CDR2 (germline): SGDLS, YYNGEE. Trimming removed 4 bases from V and 3 bases from J, with 16 bases in between. This CDR3 contains 15 residues. CDR3 bases: TGTGCCAGCAGCCTAAGACCGGGAGGGGACTATGGCTACACCTTC. Protein sequence: CASSLRPGGDYGYTF.

This chain links TRBV18 with TRBJ2-3; TRBD2 might be the D (5 bases). The ends were cut back, 6 bases at V and 2 bases at J, with 12 bases in the middle. CDR1 and CDR2 (germline): KGHSH, LQKENI. CDR3 length: 14 residues. CDR3 sequence reads: CASSPAGNTDTQYF. The CDR3 DNA follows: TGTGCCAGCTCCCCCGCCGGGAACACAGATACGCAGTATTTT.

The DNA for the CDR3 is TGTGCCAGCAGGGGACAGGGCCGGGGCTACACCTTC. Protein: CASRGQGRGYTF. The J gene is TRBJ1-2, the V gene TRBV3-1 (or the pseudogene TRBV3-2), with 9 positions matching TRBD1. This CDR3 has 12 residues. V lost 6 bases to trimming and J lost 8 bases; unmatched junction nucleotides: 4. Germline lookup yields CDR1 LGHDT and CDR2 YNNKEL (reference sequence).

The gene calls are TRBV20-1 and TRBJ1-5; the D is unclear. This CDR3 spans 12 amino acids. The ends were cut back, 6 bases at V and 4 bases at J, with 10 bases in the middle. Germline values: CDR1 DFQATT, CDR2 SNEGSKA (reference sequence). The CDR3: CSASARNQPQHF. In DNA, the CDR3 is TGCAGTGCAAGTGCCCGGAATCAGCCCCAGCATTTT.

This clone came up once. V usage is TRBV19 and J usage is TRBJ1-5; the match to TRBD1 covers 7 bases. This CDR3 is 15 amino acids long. V gave up 4 bases and J gave up 9 bases; unmatched junction bases: 12. CDR1 and CDR2 from the germline V gene are LNHDA and SQIVND (reference sequence). The DNA for the CDR3 is TGTGCCAGTAGTAGCCAGGGACAGTCCAGGTGGCCCCAGCATTTT. Its translation: CASSSQGQSRWPQHF.

This chain links TRBV29-1 with TRBJ2-2; D remains ambiguous. The V end lost 5 bases, the J end lost 4 bases, and 14 bases lay between the germline ends. Germline V CDR1 and CDR2: SQVTM, ANQGSEA. The CDR3 has 14 amino acids. CDR3 protein: CSVRSPRATGELFF. CDR3 nucleotide sequence: TGCAGCGTTCGGAGCCCCCGAGCCACCGGGGAGCTGTTTTTT.

The rearrangement uses TRBV5-6 and TRBJ1-1, with 8 positions matching TRBD1. Germline CDR1 reads SGHDT; CDR2 reads YYEEEE. CDR3 length: 16 amino acids. Trimming cost V 1 base and J 4 bases; bases outside gene matches: 9. The CDR3 protein is CASSLRSGGAPTEAFF. The DNA for the CDR3 is TGTGCCAGCAGCTTGAGGTCAGGGGGCGCTCCCACTGAAGCTTTCTTT.